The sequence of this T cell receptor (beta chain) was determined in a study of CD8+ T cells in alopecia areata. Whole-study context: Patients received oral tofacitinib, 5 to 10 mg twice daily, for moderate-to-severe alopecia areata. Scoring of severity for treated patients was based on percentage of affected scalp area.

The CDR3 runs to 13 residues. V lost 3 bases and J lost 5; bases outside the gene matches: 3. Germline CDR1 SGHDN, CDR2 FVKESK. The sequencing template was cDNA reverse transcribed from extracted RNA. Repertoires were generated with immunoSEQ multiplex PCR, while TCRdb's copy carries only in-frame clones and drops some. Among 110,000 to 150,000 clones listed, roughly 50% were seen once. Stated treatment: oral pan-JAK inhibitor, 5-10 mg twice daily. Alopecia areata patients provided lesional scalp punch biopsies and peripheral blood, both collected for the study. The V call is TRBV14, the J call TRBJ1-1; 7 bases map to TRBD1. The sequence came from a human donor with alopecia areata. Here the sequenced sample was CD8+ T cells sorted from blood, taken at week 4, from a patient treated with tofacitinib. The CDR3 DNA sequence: TGTGCCAGCAGCCACCGGACAGGAACTGAAGCTTTCTTT. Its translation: CASSHRTGTEAFF.